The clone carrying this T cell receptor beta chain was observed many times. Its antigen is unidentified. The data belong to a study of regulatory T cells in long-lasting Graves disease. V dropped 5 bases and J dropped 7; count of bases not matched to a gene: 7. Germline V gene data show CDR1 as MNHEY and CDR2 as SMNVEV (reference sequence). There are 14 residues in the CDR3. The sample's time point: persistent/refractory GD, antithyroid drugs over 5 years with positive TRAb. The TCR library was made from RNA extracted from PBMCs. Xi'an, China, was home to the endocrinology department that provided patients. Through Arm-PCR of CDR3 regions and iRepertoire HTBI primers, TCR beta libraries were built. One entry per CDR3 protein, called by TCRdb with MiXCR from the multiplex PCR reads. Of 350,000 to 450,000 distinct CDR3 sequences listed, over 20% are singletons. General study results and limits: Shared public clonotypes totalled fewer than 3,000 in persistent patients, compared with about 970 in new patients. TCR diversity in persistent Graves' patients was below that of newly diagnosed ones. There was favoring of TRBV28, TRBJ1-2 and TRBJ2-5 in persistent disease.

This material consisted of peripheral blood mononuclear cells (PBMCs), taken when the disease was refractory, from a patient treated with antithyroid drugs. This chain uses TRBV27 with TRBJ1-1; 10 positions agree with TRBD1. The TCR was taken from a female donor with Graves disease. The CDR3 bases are TGTGCCAGCAGTACCCAGACAGGGGGCCATGAAGCTTTCTTT. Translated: CASSTQTGGHEAFF.